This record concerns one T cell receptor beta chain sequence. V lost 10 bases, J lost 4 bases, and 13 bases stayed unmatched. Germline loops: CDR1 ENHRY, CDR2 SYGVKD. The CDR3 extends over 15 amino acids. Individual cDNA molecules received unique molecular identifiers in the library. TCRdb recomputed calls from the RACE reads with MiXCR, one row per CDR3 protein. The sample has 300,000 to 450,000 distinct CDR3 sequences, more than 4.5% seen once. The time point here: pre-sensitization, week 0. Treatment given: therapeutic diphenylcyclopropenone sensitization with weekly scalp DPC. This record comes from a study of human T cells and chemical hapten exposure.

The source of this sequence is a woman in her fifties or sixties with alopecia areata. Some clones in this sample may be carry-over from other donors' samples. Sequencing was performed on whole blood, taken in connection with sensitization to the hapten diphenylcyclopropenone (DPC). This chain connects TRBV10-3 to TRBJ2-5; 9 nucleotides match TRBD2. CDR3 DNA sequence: TGTGCCACCGGGCCTAGCGGGACGATCCCAGAGACCCAGTACTTC. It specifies CATGPSGTIPETQYF.